This TCR beta chain was recovered during a study of persistence of HIV-infected CD4 T cells. Study-wide results and caveats: Degenerate expanded CDR3beta sequences were enriched among CMV- and Gag-responding cells.

CDR3 length: 15 residues. Germline V gives CDR1 SGHVS, CDR2 FQNEAQ. The V end was cut by 4 bases, the J end by 1 base, with 13 bases between. Anti-CD3/anti-CD28 beads served as a nonspecific positive control stimulus. Sorting selected CD4+ T cells upregulating both CD40 ligand and CD69. In regard to this clone: Antigen unknown.

The immunoSEQ assay was version 4, run in survey mode. Clones were sequenced by immunoSEQ multiplex PCR, and TCRdb holds only the in-frame ones, with some missing. The sample yields over 35,000 clones, 89% seen once. This sequence joins TRBV7-8 and TRBJ1-1; no clear D gene. The TCR was taken from an adult man with HIV who was CMV-seropositive. The source material was CD4+ T cells sorted from PBMCs after approximately 20-hour stimulation, sampled from a patient who received antiretroviral therapy. The chain's CDR3 is CASSSRFKGNTEAFF. The CDR3 DNA reads as TGTGCCAGCAGCTCAAGGTTTAAAGGGAACACTGAAGCTTTCTTT.